Sequencing of this TCR beta chain was carried out in a study of shared clonotypes between healthy human individuals. General study results and limits: In having few donors, the study represented limited genetic and exposure-history diversity.

Produced via immunoSEQ multiplex PCR; TCRdb's table is partial and in-frame only. The table records about 470,000 clones, roughly 77% of them present only once. Only Caucasian adults living in Nashville, Tennessee served as donors. On this clone itself: Its antigen is not known.

CDR3 size: 13 residues. Germline-derived CDR1 and CDR2 are SEHNR and FQNEAQ (reference sequence). V lost 1 base, J lost 11 bases, and 14 bases lay in between. Sequencing input: PBMCs. The origin of this receptor is a woman in her forties in good health. Some clones in this sample may be carry-over from other donors' samples. J is TRBJ1-1 and V is TRBV7-9, with a possible D match to TRBD1 (6 bases). The CDR3, as DNA: TGTGCCAGCAGCTTAGTTCAAGGACAGAAGGCTTTCTTT. Translated, it gives CASSLVQGQKAFF.